Detailed here is one TCR beta chain. Its antigen remains undetermined. No per-base quality is available; no much larger clone lies one base away. The data belong to a study of cytomegalovirus exposure and HLA in healthy donors (dated by TCRdb to 2016 to 2017). The study in broad terms: The 666 repertoires of the first cohort and the roughly 120 validation repertoires were produced on the same platform, according to a later analysis. Besides the first cohort of 500 to 700 subjects, a separate validation cohort made up of some 110 different subjects was used. The study aimed to test whether cataloging public T cell receptors could reveal signatures of past pathogen exposure. To predict cytomegalovirus infection status, the study brought together high-throughput TCR immunosequencing, statistical association of individual TCRs with disease status, and machine learning.

The paper's findings and limits, for the study overall: All 120 or so repertoires were used to score co-occurrence in the validation cohort in a later analysis, because that analysis had no HLA typing for the cohort. Most TCR sequences were seen in very few donors, while some public TCRs were found in many individuals. The classifier was reported to diagnose cytomegalovirus status with high specificity and sensitivity in both the original cohort and the validation cohort. Subsequent analysis determined that TCRs grouped into clusters in the first cohort also showed a tendency toward co-occurrence across the 90 to 150 validation repertoires, and 94% of cluster scores exceeded 0. In vitro tests confirmed that a few of the cytomegalovirus-associated TCR beta chains recognize cytomegalovirus antigens. In the study, about 150 TCR beta chains were listed as associated with cytomegalovirus. According to the authors, the approach could potentially be generalized to other disease states and immunological phenotypes.

Separate from the approximately 700-subject first cohort, the validation cohort of 120 subjects was the group to which the donors belonged. The library was obtained by the immunoSEQ multiplex PCR assay. Regarding the original processing steps: A statistical classification framework was built for diagnosing cytomegalovirus status from the catalog of TCR beta chain sequences. TCRdb provides this immuneACCESS table in a form limited to in-frame rearrangements. Some clones are lacking; in checked studies, under half of them reflect an unresolved V gene, and why the rest are absent is not known. That table is the source of V, J and clone size, and D and trimming were worked out from the DNA. The sample table records around 120,000 clones; 85% to 90% of these occur just once. Of the sample, about 6% falls within the top ten clones. Inclusive of the bounding cysteine and phenylalanine, the CDR3 is 13 residues long. Solely the CDR3 DNA is kept, with 39 bases framed from the first base. The junction shows trimming of 10 bases on V and 2 bases on J, and the gene matches do not reach 4 bases of it. The germline V gene supplies CDR1 MNHNS and CDR2 SASEGT.

The sample was PBMCs. The chain is made from TRBV6-1 and TRBJ1-5, and TRBD1 aligns with 8 junction nucleotides. The sequence was obtained from a woman under 30 in good health and CMV-seropositive. The sequenced DNA is TGTGCCACCCTGACAGGGGGCAATCAGCCCCAGCATTTT. This is translated as CATLTGGNQPQHF.